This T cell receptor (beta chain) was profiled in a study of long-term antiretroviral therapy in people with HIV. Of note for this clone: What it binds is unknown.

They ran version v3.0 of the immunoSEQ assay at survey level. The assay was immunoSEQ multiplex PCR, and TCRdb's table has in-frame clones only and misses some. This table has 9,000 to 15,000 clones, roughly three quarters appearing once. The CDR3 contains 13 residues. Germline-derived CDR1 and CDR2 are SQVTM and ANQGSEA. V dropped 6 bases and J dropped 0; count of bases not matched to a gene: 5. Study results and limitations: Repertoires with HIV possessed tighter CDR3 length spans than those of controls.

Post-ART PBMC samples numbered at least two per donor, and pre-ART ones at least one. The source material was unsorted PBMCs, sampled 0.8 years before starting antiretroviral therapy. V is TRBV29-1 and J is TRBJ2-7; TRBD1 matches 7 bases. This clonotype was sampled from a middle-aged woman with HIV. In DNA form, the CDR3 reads TGCAGCGTCCAAGACAGGGTCTCCTACGAGCAGTACTTC. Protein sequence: CSVQDRVSYEQYF.